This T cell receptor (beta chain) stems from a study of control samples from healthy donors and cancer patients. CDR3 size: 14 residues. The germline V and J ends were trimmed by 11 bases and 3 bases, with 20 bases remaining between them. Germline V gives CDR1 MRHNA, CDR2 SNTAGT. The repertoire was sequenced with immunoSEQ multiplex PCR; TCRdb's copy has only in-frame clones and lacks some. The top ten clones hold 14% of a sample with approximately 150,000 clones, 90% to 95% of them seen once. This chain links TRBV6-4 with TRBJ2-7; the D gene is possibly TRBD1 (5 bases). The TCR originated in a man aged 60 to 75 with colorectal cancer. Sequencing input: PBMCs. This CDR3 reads CAQVTSRDVYEQYF. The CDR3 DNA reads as TGTGCCCAAGTAACGAGCAGGGATGTCTACGAGCAGTACTTC.